This is a list of T cell receptor beta chains from one sample in a study of cytotoxic CD8 clonotypes in ibrutinib-treated CLL. Method: immunoSEQ multiplex PCR; TCRdb's copy keeps in-frame clones and lacks some. In the table there are more than 110,000 clones, over 75% of which are singletons. The material sequenced was PBMCs, taken after 36 months of ibrutinib treatment. The source of these receptors is a human donor with chronic lymphocytic leukemia. CDR3s include the opening cysteine and the closing phenylalanine or tryptophan. The D gene is left open where the match is weak. Expanded clones are given a class, and other clones once, few, many or no size at all.

- - TRBJ1-1 TRBV13 CASSLGGPEAFF TGTGCCAGCAGCTTAGGGGGTCCTGAAGCTTTCTTT
- - TRBJ2-5 TRBV4-2 CASSHEGPAETQYF TGTGCCAGCAGCCATGAGGGCCCGGCGGAGACCCAGTACTTC
- - TRBJ1-2 TRBV18 CASSPENHYGYTF TGTGCCAGCTCACCAGAGAATCACTATGGCTACACCTTC
- TRBD1 TRBJ2-4 TRBV13 CASSPTGGAGRVKFAKNIQYF TGTGCCAGCAGCCCGACAGGGGGCGCGGGGCGAGTTAAGTTCGCCAAAAACATTCAGTACTTC
once - TRBJ1-3 TRBV27 CASGSGLPGNTIYF TGTGCCAGCGGATCAGGGTTGCCGGGAAACACCATATATTTT
once - TRBJ1-5 TRBV6-1 CASVRVNSNQPQHF TGTGCCAGCGTAAGGGTCAATAGCAATCAGCCCCAGCATTTT
- - TRBJ2-2 TRBV4-2 CASSPIGATNTGELFF TGTGCCAGCAGCCCAATCGGGGCAACAAACACCGGGGAGCTGTTTTTT
- - TRBJ2-3 TRBV6-1 CACHTGSKSTDTQYF TGTGCCTGCCACACAGGGTCCAAAAGCACAGATACGCAGTATTTT
- - TRBJ1-5 TRBV6-5 CASSGPGNQPQHF TGTGCCAGCAGCGGACCCGGGAATCAGCCCCAGCATTTT
once TRBD2 TRBJ2-1 TRBV2 CASSATSGRAGEQFF TGTGCCAGCAGTGCCACTAGCGGGAGGGCCGGTGAGCAGTTCTTC
- TRBD2 TRBJ2-7 TRBV27 CASNPSGSGSREQYF TGTGCCAGCAACCCGAGCGGGAGTGGCTCCCGCGAGCAGTACTTC
- TRBD1 TRBJ1-6 TRBV10-3 CAIRGTGAYSPLHF TGTGCCATCAGGGGGACAGGGGCTTATTCACCCCTCCACTTT
- - TRBJ1-6 TRBV6-6 CASSYMSAGSPLHF TGTGCCAGCAGTTACATGTCGGCAGGGTCACCCCTCCACTTT
once TRBD1 TRBJ1-2 TRBV7-9 CASSLDRGDSNYGYTF TGTGCCAGCAGCTTAGACAGGGGGGACTCTAACTATGGCTACACCTTC
few - TRBJ1-3 TRBV18 CASSPKGGNTIYF TGTGCCAGCTCACCGAAGGGGGGAAACACCATATATTTT
once TRBD1 TRBJ2-5 TRBV6-5 CASSPGQVRGTQYF TGTGCCAGCAGCCCAGGACAGGTCCGAGGGACCCAGTACTTC
- TRBD2 TRBJ2-1 TRBV20-1 CSARLANEQFF TGCAGTGCCCGACTAGCCAATGAGCAGTTCTTC
- - TRBJ1-4 TRBV18 CASSPLPGEKLFF TGTGCCAGCTCACCATTGCCAGGCGAAAAACTGTTTTTT